This T cell receptor beta chain was sequenced in a study of cytomegalovirus exposure and HLA in healthy donors. Study-wide findings and caveats: The authors later found HLA-associated TCR beta chains more clonally expanded than equally common others. In an earlier analysis, most TCR beta V segments were productive about 87% or about 30% of the time. Later genetic work tied a missense DCLRE1C variant to beta-chain V and J trimming.

The ends were cut back, 2 bases at V and 4 bases at J, with 14 bases in the middle. This CDR3 is 15 amino acids long. The germline V gene has CDR1 SGHTA and CDR2 FQGNSA. With 60 Vbeta and 13 Jbeta primers, the PCR was carried out. Produced via immunoSEQ multiplex PCR; TCRdb's table is partial and in-frame only. The sample includes 150,000 to 200,000 clones, 65% to 70% of them seen just once. With regard to this clone: Its antigen is unknown.

The sequenced sample was PBMCs. The chain uses TRBV7-2 and TRBJ1-2; no reliable D call. This clonotype was obtained from a woman aged 18-29 years in good health and CMV-seropositive. CDR3 nucleotide sequence: TGTGCCAGCAGCTTAACGCCCGACGGGTTCTATGGCTACACCTTC. This codes for CASSLTPDGFYGYTF.